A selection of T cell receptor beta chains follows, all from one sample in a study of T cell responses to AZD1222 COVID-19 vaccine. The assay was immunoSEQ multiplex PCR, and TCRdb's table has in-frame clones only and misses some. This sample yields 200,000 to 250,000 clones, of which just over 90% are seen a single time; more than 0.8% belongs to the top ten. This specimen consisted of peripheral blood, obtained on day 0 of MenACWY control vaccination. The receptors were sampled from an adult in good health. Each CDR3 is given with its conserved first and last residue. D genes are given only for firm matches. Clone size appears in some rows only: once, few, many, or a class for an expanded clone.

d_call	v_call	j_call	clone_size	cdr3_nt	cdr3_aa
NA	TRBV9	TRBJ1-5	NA	TGTGCCAGCAGCGCCGACCCTACAGGGACTTTGGAGCCCCAGCATTTT	CASSADPTGTLEPQHF
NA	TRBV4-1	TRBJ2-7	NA	TGCGCCAGCAGCCAAGACCCCACACTAAATGCCTACGAGCAGTACTTC	CASSQDPTLNAYEQYF
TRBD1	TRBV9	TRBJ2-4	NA	TGTGCCAGCAGCTCTCAGGGGGCGGGTGCCAAAAACATTCAGTACTTC	CASSSQGAGAKNIQYF
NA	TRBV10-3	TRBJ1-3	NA	TGTGCCATCAGGGACAGCTCTGGAAACACCATATATTTT	CAIRDSSGNTIYF
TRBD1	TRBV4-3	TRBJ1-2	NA	TGCGCCAGCAGCCAAGATCTTCCGGACAGGGGAAAGGCTTATGGCTACACCTTC	CASSQDLPDRGKAYGYTF
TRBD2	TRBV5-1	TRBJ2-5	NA	TGCGCCAGCAGCTTGGAAGAGCGGGGGCCGTACCAAGAGACCCAGTACTTC	CASSLEERGPYQETQYF
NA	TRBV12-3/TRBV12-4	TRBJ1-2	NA	TGTGCCAGCAGTTTGACACACGGCTACACCTTC	CASSLTHGYTF
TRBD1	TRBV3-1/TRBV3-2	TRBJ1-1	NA	TGTGCCAGCAGCCAACTCCCCGGGACAGCGACCCTTGAAGCTTTCTTT	CASSQLPGTATLEAFF
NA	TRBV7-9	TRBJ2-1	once	TGTGCCAGCAGCTTAGATCGGGGTTGGGGCAATGAGCAGTTCTTC	CASSLDRGWGNEQFF
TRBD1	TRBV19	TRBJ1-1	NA	TGTGCCACCCATCGACAGGGAGGCATGTACACTGAAGCTTTCTTT	CATHRQGGMYTEAFF
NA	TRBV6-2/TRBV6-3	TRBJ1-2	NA	TGTGCCAGCAGCTTCCTAAGGACACAGGGTTTCTATGGCTACACCTTC	CASSFLRTQGFYGYTF
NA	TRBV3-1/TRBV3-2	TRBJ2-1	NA	TGTGCCAGCAGCCCAGGAGGGACAACCAACAATGAGCAGTTCTTC	CASSPGGTTNNEQFF
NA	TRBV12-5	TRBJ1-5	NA	TGTGCTAGTGGCCGTGACGCTCAGCCCCAGCATTTT	CASGRDAQPQHF
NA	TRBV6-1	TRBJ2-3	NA	TGTGCCAGCAGTGAAGTTATCCCCGCCGGGGCGCAGTATTTT	CASSEVIPAGAQYF
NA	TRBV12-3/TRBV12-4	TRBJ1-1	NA	TGTGCCAGCAGTTTTGGGGACAACACTGAAGCTTTCTTT	CASSFGDNTEAFF
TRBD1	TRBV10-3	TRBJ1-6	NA	TGTGCCATCAGTGAAGGACAGGGGAATTCACCCCTCCACTTT	CAISEGQGNSPLHF
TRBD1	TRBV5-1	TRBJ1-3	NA	TGCGCCAGCAGCTGGACAGGGGGAAATTCTGGAAACACCATATATTTT	CASSWTGGNSGNTIYF
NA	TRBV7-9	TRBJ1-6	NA	TGTGCCAGCAGCCGCACAGAGGGGAATTCACCCCTCCACTTT	CASSRTEGNSPLHF
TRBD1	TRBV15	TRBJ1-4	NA	TGTGCCACCAGCAGAGGGCGCGACAGGGGTCTCTTAACTAATGAAAAACTGTTTTTT	CATSRGRDRGLLTNEKLFF
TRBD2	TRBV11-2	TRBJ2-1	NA	TGTGCCAGCAGCTCCCTAGTGGCTAGCGGGGGCAATGAGCAGTTCTTC	CASSSLVASGGNEQFF
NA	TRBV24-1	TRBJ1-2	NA	TGTGCCACCAGTGATGGTTCTGCAGGCTACACCTTC	CATSDGSAGYTF
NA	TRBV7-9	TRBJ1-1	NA	TGTGCCAGCAGCTTAGATGGAGGGAGAGCTTTCTTT	CASSLDGGRAFF
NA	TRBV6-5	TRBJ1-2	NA	TGTGCCAGCAGTTATGGGGGGTCACTCACTAACTATGGCTACACCTTC	CASSYGGSLTNYGYTF
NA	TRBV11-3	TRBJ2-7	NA	TGTGCCAGCAGCCCCGGAGAGGGCGAGCAGTACTTC	CASSPGEGEQYF
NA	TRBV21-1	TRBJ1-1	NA	TGTGCCAGCAGCAAAGATCTCGGCAGGGGGCTTGGGGAAGCTTTCTTT	CASSKDLGRGLGEAFF
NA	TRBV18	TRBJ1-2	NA	TGTGCCAGCTCAGAGGACAGAAACTATGGCTACACCTTC	CASSEDRNYGYTF
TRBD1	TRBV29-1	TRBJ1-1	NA	TGCAGCGTTGAAAGGGGACAGATGAACACTGAAGCTTTCTTT	CSVERGQMNTEAFF
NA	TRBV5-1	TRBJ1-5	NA	TGCGCCAGCAGCTTGGGGGAACGGGTAAATCAGCCCCAGCATTTT	CASSLGERVNQPQHF
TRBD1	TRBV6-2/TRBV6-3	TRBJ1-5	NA	TGTGCCAGCAGTTACAGGGGACAGGGGAAAAATCAGCCCCAGCATTTT	CASSYRGQGKNQPQHF
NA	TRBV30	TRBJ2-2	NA	TGTGCCTGGAGTCAGGGATGGTCCGGGGAGCTGTTTTTT	CAWSQGWSGELFF
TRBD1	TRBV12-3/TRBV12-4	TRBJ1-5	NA	TGTGCCAGCAAAGGGACAGGGAGGCCCCAGCATTTT	CASKGTGRPQHF
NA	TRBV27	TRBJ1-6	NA	NA	CASSSSTRPYNSPLHF
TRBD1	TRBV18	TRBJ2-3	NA	TGTGCCAGCTCCCAGACGACAGGGGGAGGGGGCACAGATACGCAGTATTTT	CASSQTTGGGGTDTQYF
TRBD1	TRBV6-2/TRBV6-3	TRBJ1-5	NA	TGTGCCAGCAGTTTAGCAGGGGGTAACCAGCCCCAGCATTTT	CASSLAGGNQPQHF
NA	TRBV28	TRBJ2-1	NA	TGTGCCAGCAGTCTCCGGTGGGAGCAGTTCTTC	CASSLRWEQFF
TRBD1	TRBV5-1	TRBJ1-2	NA	TGCGCCAGCAGCCGGACAGGGTACGGCTACACCTTC	CASSRTGYGYTF